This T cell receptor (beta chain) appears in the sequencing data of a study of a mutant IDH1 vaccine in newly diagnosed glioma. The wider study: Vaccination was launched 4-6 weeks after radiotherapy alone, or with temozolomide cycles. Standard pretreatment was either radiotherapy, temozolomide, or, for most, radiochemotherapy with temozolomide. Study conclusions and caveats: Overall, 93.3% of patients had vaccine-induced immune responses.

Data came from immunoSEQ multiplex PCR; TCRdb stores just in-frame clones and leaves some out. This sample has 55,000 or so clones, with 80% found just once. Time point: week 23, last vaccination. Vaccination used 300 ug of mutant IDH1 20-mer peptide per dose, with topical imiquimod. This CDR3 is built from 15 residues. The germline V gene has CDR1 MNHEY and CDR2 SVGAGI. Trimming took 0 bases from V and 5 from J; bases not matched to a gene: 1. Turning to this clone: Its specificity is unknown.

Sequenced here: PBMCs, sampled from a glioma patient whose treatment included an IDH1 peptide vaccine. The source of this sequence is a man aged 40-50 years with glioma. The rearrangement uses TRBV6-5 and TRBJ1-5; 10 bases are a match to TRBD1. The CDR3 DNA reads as TGTGCCAGCAGTTACTCGGGGACAGGGGATCAGCCCCAGCATTTT. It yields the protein CASSYSGTGDQPQHF.